This T cell receptor (beta chain) was sequenced during a study of T cell responses to AZD1222 COVID-19 vaccine. Profiling relied on immunoSEQ multiplex PCR, and the TCRdb table lists in-frame clones only, not all of them. The profile covers around 130,000 clones, with over 75% appearing a single time and almost 9.5% taken by the ten largest. The CDR3 loop spans 14 amino acids. Looked up from germline, CDR1 is SGHAT and CDR2 is FQNNGV. The V end was cut by 2 bases, the J end by 3 bases, with 10 bases between. The sample was peripheral blood, taken on day 0 of AZD1222 vaccination. This receptor was taken from an adult in good health. J is TRBJ1-2 and V is TRBV11-2; no clear D. The CDR3 reads CASSLSDGDYGYTF. CDR3 nucleotide sequence: TGTGCCAGCAGCTTAAGCGACGGGGACTATGGCTACACCTTC.